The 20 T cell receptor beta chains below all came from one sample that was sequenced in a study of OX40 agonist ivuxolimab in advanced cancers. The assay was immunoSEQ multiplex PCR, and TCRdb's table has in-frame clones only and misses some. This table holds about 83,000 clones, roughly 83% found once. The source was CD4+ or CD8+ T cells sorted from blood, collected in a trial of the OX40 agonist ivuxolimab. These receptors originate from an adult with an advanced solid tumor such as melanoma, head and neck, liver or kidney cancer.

The chain's CDR3 is CASSSGTWTSNQPQHF. The CDR3 DNA reads as TGTGCCAGCAGCTCAGGGACCTGGACGAGCAATCAGCCCCAGCATTTT. The chain links TRBV7-9 to TRBJ1-5, with D possibly matching TRBD1 (5 bases). Between the trimmed V and J ends, which lost 4 bases and 1 base, there was a span of 14 bases. CDR1 and CDR2 from the germline V gene are SEHNR and FQNEAQ (reference sequence). The CDR3 contains 16 residues.

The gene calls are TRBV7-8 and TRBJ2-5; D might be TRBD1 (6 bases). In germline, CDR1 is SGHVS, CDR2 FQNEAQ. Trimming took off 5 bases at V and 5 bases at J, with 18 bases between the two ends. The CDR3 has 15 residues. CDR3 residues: CASSLEAQGRETQYF. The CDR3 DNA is TGTGCCAGCAGCCTAGAGGCACAGGGTAGGGAGACCCAGTACTTC.

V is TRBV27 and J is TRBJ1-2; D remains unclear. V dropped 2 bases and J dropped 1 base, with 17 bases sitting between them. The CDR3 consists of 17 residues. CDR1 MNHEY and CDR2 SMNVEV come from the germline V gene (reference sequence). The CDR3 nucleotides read TGTGCCAGCAGTTTACCCCCTAAGGTAAGATTTAACTATGGCTACACCTTC. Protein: CASSLPPKVRFNYGYTF.

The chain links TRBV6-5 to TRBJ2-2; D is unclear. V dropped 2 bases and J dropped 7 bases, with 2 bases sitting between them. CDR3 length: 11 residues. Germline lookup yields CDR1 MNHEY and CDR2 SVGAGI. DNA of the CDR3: TGTGCCAGCAGTTACGACGGGGAGCTGTTTTTT. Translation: CASSYDGELFF.

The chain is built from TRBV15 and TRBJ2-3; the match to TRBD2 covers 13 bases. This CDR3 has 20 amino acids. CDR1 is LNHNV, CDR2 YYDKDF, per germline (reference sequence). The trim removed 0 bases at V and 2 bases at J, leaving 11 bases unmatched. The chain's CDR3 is CATSRDNFNGLAGVTDTQYF. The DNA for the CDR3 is TGTGCCACCAGCAGAGATAACTTTAATGGACTAGCGGGGGTCACAGATACGCAGTATTTT.

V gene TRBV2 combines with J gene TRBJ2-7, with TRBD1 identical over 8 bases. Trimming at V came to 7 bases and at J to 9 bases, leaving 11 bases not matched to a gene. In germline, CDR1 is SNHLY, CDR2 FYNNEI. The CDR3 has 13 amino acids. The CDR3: CASTLNFGQGQYF. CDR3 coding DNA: TGTGCCAGCACCCTCAATTTCGGACAGGGGCAGTACTTC.

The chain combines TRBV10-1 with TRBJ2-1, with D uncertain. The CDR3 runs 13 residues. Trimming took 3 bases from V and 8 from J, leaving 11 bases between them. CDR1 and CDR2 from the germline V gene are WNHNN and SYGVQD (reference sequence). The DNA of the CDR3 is TGCGCCAGCAGTGAAGGTTTGATGGATGAGCAGTTCTTC. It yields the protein CASSEGLMDEQFF.

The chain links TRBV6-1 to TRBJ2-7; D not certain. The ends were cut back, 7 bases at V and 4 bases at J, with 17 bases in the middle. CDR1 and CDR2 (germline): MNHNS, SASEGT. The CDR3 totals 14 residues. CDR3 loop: CASNLDPSPYEQYF. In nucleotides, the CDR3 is TGTGCCAGCAACCTGGACCCGTCCCCTTACGAGCAGTACTTC.

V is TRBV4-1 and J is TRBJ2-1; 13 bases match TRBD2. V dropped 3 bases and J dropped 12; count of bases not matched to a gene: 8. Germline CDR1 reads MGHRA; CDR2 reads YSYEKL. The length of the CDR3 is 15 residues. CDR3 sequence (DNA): TGCGCCAGCAGCCAGGGTGGACTAGCGGGAGAACGGCAGTTCTTC. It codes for CASSQGGLAGERQFF.

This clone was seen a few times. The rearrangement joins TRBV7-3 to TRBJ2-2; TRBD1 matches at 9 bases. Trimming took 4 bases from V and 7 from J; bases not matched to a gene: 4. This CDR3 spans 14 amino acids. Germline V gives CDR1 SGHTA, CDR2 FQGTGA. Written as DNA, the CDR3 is TGTGCCAGCAGCTCCGGACAGGGGCACGGGGAGCTGTTTTTT. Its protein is CASSSGQGHGELFF.

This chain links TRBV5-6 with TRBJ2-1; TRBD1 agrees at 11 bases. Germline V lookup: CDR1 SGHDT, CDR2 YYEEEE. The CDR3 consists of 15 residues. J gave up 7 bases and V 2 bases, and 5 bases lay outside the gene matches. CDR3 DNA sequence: TGTGCCAGCAGCTTACTGGGACAGGGGGGGAATGAGCAGTTCTTC. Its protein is CASSLLGQGGNEQFF.

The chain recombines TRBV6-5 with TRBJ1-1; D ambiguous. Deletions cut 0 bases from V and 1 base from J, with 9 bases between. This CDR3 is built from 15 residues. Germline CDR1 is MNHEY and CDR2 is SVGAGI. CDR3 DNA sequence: TGTGCCAGCAGTTACTCGATACAGCCGAACACTGAAGCTTTCTTT. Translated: CASSYSIQPNTEAFF.

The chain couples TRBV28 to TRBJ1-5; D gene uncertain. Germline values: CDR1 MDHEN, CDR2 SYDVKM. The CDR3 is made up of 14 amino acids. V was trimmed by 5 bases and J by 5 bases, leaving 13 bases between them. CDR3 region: CASSPQATDQPQHF. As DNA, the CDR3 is TGTGCCAGCAGTCCTCAGGCCACGGATCAGCCCCAGCATTTT.

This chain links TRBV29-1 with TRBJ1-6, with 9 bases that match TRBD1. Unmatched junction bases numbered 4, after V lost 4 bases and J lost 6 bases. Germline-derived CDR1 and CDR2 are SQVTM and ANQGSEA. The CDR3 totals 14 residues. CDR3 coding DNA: TGCAGCGTTGCAGAACAGGGGGCTAATTCACCCCTCCACTTT. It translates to CSVAEQGANSPLHF.

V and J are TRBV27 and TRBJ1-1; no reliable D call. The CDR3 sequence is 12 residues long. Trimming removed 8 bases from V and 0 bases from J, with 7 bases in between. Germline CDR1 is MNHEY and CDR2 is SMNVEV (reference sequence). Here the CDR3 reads CASVRMNTEAFF. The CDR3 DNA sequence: TGTGCCAGCGTCAGAATGAACACTGAAGCTTTCTTT.

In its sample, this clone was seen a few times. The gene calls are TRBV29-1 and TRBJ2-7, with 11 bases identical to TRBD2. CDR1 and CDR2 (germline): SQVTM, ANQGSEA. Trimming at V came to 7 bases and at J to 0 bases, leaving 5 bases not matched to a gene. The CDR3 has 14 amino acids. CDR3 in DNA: TGCAGCGCTTGGACTAGCGGGCACTCCTACGAGCAGTACTTC. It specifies CSAWTSGHSYEQYF.

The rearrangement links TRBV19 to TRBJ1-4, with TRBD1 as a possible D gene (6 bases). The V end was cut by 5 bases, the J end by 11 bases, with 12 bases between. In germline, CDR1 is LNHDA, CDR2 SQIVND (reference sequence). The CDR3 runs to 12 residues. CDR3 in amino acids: CASSEQGSKLFF. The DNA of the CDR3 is TGTGCCAGTAGTGAACAGGGTAGCAAACTGTTTTTT.

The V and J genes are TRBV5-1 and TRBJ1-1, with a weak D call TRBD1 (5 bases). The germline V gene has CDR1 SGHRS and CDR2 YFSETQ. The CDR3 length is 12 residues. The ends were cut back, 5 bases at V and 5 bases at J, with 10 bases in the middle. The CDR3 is CASRSRVTEAFF. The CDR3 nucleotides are TGCGCCAGCAGATCCAGGGTGACTGAAGCTTTCTTT. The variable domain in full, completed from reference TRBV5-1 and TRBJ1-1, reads KAGVTQTPRYLIKTRGQQVTLSCSPISGHRSVSWYQQTPGQGLQFLFEYFSETQRNKGNFPGRFSGRQFSNSRSEMNVSTLELGDSALYLCASRSRVTEAFFGQGTRLTVV.

CDR3 loop: CASRGIWAVSADTQYF. As DNA, the CDR3 is TGTGCCAGCAGAGGAATATGGGCCGTCTCCGCAGATACGCAGTATTTT. The chain employs TRBV21-1 and TRBJ2-3; the table's D call TRBD1 went unverified against the DNA. TRBV21-1 is shown as a pseudogene. The length of the CDR3 is 16 residues.

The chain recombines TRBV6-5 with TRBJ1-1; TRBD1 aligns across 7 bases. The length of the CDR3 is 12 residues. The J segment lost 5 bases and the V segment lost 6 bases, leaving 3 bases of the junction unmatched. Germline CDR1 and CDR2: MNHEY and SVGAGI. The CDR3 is CASSFRGTEAFF. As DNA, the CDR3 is TGTGCCAGCAGCTTCAGGGGGACTGAAGCTTTCTTT.